This entry concerns a single T cell receptor beta chain. Antigen unknown. A much larger clone differs by one base, so this may be a read error. This specimen comes from a study of T cell repertoires in cytomegalovirus infection. General study results and limits: The ex vivo response showed dominance by HLA-C-restricted CMV-specific TCR beta clonotypes.

TCRdb called the reads again in MiXCR, with one record for every CDR3 protein. The sample consists of 500,000 to 600,000 distinct CDR3 sequences, more than 15% of them appearing once. The CDR3 extends over 14 amino acids. V usage is TRBV12-3 or TRBV12-4 and J usage is TRBJ2-5; the match to TRBD2 covers 8 bases. This TCR was sampled from a human donor in good health (CMV status not recorded). Some clones in this sample may be carry-over from other donors' samples. Sequenced: CD8+ T cells from PBMCs. The CDR3 loop is CTSSLARGGETQYF. DNA for the CDR3: TGTACCAGCAGTTTAGCCCGGGGGGGAGAGACCCAGTACTTC.